This T cell receptor (beta chain) was recovered during a study of blood T cell repertoires in COVID-19. In the study overall: In each case, the material was cDNA or gDNA derived from T cells, B-cell-depleted T cells, or PBMCs.

Here immunoSEQ multiplex PCR was the method, and the copy in TCRdb shows in-frame clones only, minus some. The sample lists 80,000 or so clones, approximately 86% occurring once. J gave up 2 bases and V 5 bases, and 6 bases lay outside the gene matches. The germline V gene has CDR1 MDHEN and CDR2 SYDVKM. The CDR3 has 15 amino acids. What was sequenced was peripheral blood. This sequence joins TRBV28 and TRBJ1-1; 9 nucleotides agree with TRBD1. This clonotype was sampled from a woman aged 60-75 years with acute or convalescent COVID-19. The CDR3 protein is CASSTGGAPNTEAFF. The CDR3 nucleotides read TGTGCCAGCAGTACAGGGGGCGCCCCAAACACTGAAGCTTTCTTT.